This T cell receptor beta chain originates from a study of immune characterization of retroperitoneal liposarcoma. V lost 2 bases, J lost 0 bases, and 11 bases lay in between. The CDR3 is 16 residues long. The germline gives CDR1 MNHNS, CDR2 SASEGT. From the PCR reads, TCRdb called clonotypes with MiXCR, one entry per CDR3 protein. The profile shows 2,900 or so distinct CDR3 sequences, over 40% of them singletons. The V and J genes are TRBV6-1 and TRBJ2-1; no definite D call. Sequencing was carried out using tumor tissue. The receptor was isolated from a male donor with retroperitoneal liposarcoma. This CDR3 is CASSEFAGSSYNEQFF. CDR3 sequence (DNA): TGTGCCAGCAGTGAATTTGCAGGCAGCTCCTACAATGAGCAGTTCTTC.